This T cell receptor beta chain was sequenced for a study of T cells in Graves' hyperthyroidism and ophthalmopathy. Looked up from germline, CDR1 is SEHNR and CDR2 is FQNEAQ (reference sequence). The CDR3 runs to 15 residues. TCR beta CDR3 regions were amplified from RNA transcripts. First-round RT-PCR of the TCR CDR3 relied on the HTBI primer set. TCRdb analysed the multiplex PCR reads with MiXCR anew, one entry per CDR3 protein. The sample holds 250,000 to 400,000 distinct CDR3 sequences; roughly an eighth are singletons and the top ten take almost 35%. Concerning this clonotype itself: The antigen is not known. One junction end does not reproduce the germline sequence, and a read error may be involved.

General study findings and limits: Classification by a 13 V-J model distinguished ophthalmopathy from stable hyperthyroidism. Most clonotypes that expanded in the thyroid above 0.001 also showed up in blood.

The source material was blood. This clonotype was obtained from a woman in her 40s with Graves' ophthalmopathy. This sequence joins TRBV7-9 and TRBJ2-7; 9 bases are a match to TRBD2. The CDR3 here is CASSSRTSVTYEQYF. Written as DNA, the CDR3 is TGTGCCAGCAGCTCACGGACTAGCGTTACCTACGAGCAATACTTC.